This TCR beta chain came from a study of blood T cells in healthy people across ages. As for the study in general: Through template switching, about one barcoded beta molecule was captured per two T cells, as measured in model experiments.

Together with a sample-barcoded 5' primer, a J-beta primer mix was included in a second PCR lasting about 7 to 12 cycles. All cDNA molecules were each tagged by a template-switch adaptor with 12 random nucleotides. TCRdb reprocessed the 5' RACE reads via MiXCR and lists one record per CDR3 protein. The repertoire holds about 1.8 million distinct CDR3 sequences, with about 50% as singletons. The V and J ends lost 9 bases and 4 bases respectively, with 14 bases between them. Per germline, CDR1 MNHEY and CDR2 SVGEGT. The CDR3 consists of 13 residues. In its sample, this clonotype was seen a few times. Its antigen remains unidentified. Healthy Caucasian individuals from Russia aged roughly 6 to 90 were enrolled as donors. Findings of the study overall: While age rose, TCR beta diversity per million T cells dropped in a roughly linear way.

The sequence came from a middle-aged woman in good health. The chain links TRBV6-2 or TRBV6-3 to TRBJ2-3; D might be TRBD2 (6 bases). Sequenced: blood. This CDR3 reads CARFGGCSDTQYF. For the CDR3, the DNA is TGTGCCAGATTTGGGGGGTGTTCAGATACGCAGTATTTT.